The 6 T cell receptor beta chains below all came from one sample that was sequenced in a study of T cells in Graves' hyperthyroidism and ophthalmopathy. What was amplified from RNA transcripts were TCR beta CDR3 regions. First-round RT-PCR of the TCR CDR3 relied on the HTBI primer set. From the multiplex PCR reads, TCRdb called clonotypes with MiXCR, one entry per CDR3 protein. The repertoire holds under 350,000 distinct CDR3 sequences, with around 15% as singletons. The sequenced material came from blood. The origin of the receptors is a woman aged 60 to 75 with Graves' ophthalmopathy.

The chain combines TRBV4-3 with TRBJ2-3, with 7 bases matching TRBD2. In germline, CDR1 is LGHNA, CDR2 YSLEER. CDR3 length: 14 amino acids. The ends lost 1 base at V and 4 bases at J; junction bases unmatched: 2. Here the CDR3 reads CASSQGAGADTQYF. CDR3 coding DNA: TGCGCCAGCAGCCAAGGGGCGGGGGCAGATACGCAGTATTTT.

The chain recombines TRBV9 with TRBJ1-5; possibly TRBD1 for D (5 bases). The CDR3 covers 15 residues. Deletions cut 0 bases from V and 1 base from J, with 8 bases between. The V gene's germline CDR1 is SGDLS and CDR2 YYNGEE. CDR3 bases: TGTGCCAGCAGCGTAGGAGGGGAGAGCAATCAGCCCCAGCATTTT. It specifies CASSVGGESNQPQHF.

The J gene is TRBJ2-7, the V gene TRBV10-3; a possible D gene is TRBD2 (6 bases). This CDR3 comprises 12 residues. Trimming took off 11 bases at V and 1 base at J, with 12 bases between the two ends. Germline V gene sequence: CDR1 ENHRY, CDR2 SYGVKD. The CDR3 DNA follows: TGTGCCCTCCGGGACTCTTCCTACGAGCAGTACTTC. As protein: CALRDSSYEQYF.

At least ten counts were recorded for this clonotype. The rearrangement links TRBV4-1 to TRBJ2-5; TRBD1 might be the D (5 bases). Trimming stripped 1 base from V and 1 base from J, with 10 bases between. The germline V gene encodes CDR1 MGHRA and CDR2 YSYEKL. The CDR3 length is 15 residues. The CDR3 is CASSQGQSLQETQYF. CDR3 nucleotide sequence: TGCGCCAGCAGCCAAGGACAGTCTCTCCAAGAGACCCAGTACTTC.

This clonotype was seen more than once but under ten times. The J gene is TRBJ2-2, the V gene TRBV10-3; D possibly corresponds to TRBD2 (6 bases). Germline V lookup: CDR1 ENHRY, CDR2 SYGVKD. The CDR3 contains 16 residues. V was clipped by 3 bases and J by 3 bases, with 14 bases between them. The CDR3 loop is CAISERSTGDTGELFF. CDR3 sequence (DNA): TGTGCCATCAGTGAAAGGTCCACGGGGGACACCGGGGAGCTGTTTTTT.

J is TRBJ1-1 and V is TRBV7-8; 11 bases line up with TRBD1. The CDR3 runs to 15 residues. The V gene's germline CDR1 is SGHVS and CDR2 FQNEAQ. V lost 1 base to trimming and J lost 11 bases; unmatched junction nucleotides: 9. CDR3 nucleotides: TGTGCCAGCAGCTTAGGGACAGGGGGCCGCCGTGGGGCTTTCTTT. It codes for CASSLGTGGRRGAFF.